Each of the 16 T cell receptor beta chains below was sequenced from the same sample in a study of cytomegalovirus exposure and HLA in healthy donors. PCR was performed using 60 Vbeta and 13 Jbeta primers. Libraries were prepared by immunoSEQ multiplex PCR; TCRdb keeps only in-frame clonotypes and omits some of them. The table lists 200,000 to 250,000 clones, 75% of them singletons. Material for sequencing was PBMCs. Receptors originate from a woman in her twenties or thirties in good health and CMV-seronegative.

V is TRBV29-1 and J is TRBJ1-2, with TRBD1 identical over 8 bases. This CDR3 has 13 residues. Germline CDR1 reads SQVTM; CDR2 reads ANQGSEA. Losses at the gene ends were 5 bases for V and 5 bases for J; bases not matched to a gene: 7. The CDR3 region is CSVRGTGVYGYTF. The CDR3 region has the DNA TGCAGCGTTCGGGGGACAGGCGTATATGGCTACACCTTC.

The CDR3 DNA sequence: TGTGCCAGCAGTGAGGACAGATACTCCTACGAGCAGTACTTC. Its translation: CASSEDRYSYEQYF. V usage is TRBV2 and J usage is TRBJ2-7, with a weak D call TRBD1 (6 bases). In germline, CDR1 is SNHLY, CDR2 FYNNEI. Between the trimmed V and J ends, which lost 3 bases and 0 bases, there was a span of 9 bases. CDR3 length equals 14 residues.

CDR3 bases: TGTGCCAGCAGTGAGCTCGACAGGCTAGGAAACACCATATATTTT. Translation: CASSELDRLGNTIYF. This rearrangement joins TRBV6-1 to TRBJ1-3, with D perhaps matching TRBD1 (6 bases). The CDR3 has 15 residues. Germline V gives CDR1 MNHNS, CDR2 SASEGT. V lost 3 bases, J lost 4 bases, and 13 bases lay in between.

The chain recombines TRBV2 with TRBJ2-7; a possible D gene is TRBD2 (5 bases). Per the germline V gene, CDR1 is SNHLY and CDR2 is FYNNEI. This CDR3 contains 15 residues. Trimming took off 1 base at V and 1 base at J, with 11 bases between the two ends. CDR3: CASSEEIGGSYEQYF. CDR3 nucleotides: TGTGCCAGCAGTGAAGAAATCGGAGGTTCCTACGAGCAGTACTTC.

This sequence joins TRBV4-1 and TRBJ1-2; D is undetermined. Trimming took 0 bases from V and 8 from J, leaving 16 bases between them. Germline V gene sequence: CDR1 MGHRA, CDR2 YSYEKL. The CDR3 consists of 15 residues. The CDR3 loop reads CASSQDGGLGEGYTF. The DNA of the CDR3 is TGCGCCAGCAGCCAAGATGGTGGCCTCGGGGAAGGCTACACCTTC.

This clone was counted a single time. The chain combines TRBV6-1 with TRBJ1-1; 8 nucleotides align to TRBD1. CDR1 and CDR2 (germline): MNHNS, SASEGT. Trimming at V came to 5 bases and at J to 5 bases, leaving 10 bases not matched to a gene. The CDR3 is made up of 15 amino acids. CDR3 amino acids: CASSQVAQGATEAFF. The CDR3 region has the DNA TGTGCCAGCAGTCAAGTCGCTCAGGGGGCAACTGAAGCTTTCTTT.

This sequence joins TRBV14 and TRBJ2-5; D ambiguous. The DNA end is more similar to TRBJ2-7, so the J call may be wrong. Germline V lookup: CDR1 SGHDN, CDR2 FVKESK. The CDR3 covers 12 residues. CDR3 sequence (DNA): TGTGCCAGCAGCGCGAGCCCCTACGAGCAGTACTTC. Translating gives CASSASPYEQYF.

The CDR3 bases are TGTGCCAGCAGCCCACGGCTAGCGGGGGACCAGGAGCAGTATTTT. Amino acid sequence: CASSPRLAGDQEQYF. V and J are TRBV7-2 and TRBJ2-3; 10 positions match TRBD2. The CDR3 totals 15 residues. After removal of 5 bases from V and 11 bases from J, the junction contained 13 bases not matched to a gene. Germline values: CDR1 SGHTA, CDR2 FQGNSA. The full variable domain, its missing parts supplied by reference TRBV7-2 and TRBJ2-3, is GAGVSQSPSNKVTEKGKDVELRCDPISGHTALYWYRQSLGQGLEFLIYFQGNSAPDKSGLPSDRFSAERTGGSVSTLTIQRTQQEDSAVYLCASSPRLAGDQEQYFGPGTRLTVL.

V usage is TRBV7-2 and J usage is TRBJ1-6; D unclear. The CDR3 totals 17 residues. Trimming left V 5 bases short and J 7 bases short, with 21 bases between. Germline V gene data show CDR1 as SGHTA and CDR2 as FQGNSA. The CDR3 DNA sequence: TGTGCCAGCAGCCCTTCGTCGGGGTTGTCTCGAAATTCACCCCTCCACTTT. This gives the protein CASSPSSGLSRNSPLHF.

The CDR3 coding sequence is TGTGCCAGCAGTGCGTCGGACACGGGGAACACTGAAGCTTTCTTT. Protein: CASSASDTGNTEAFF. The V gene is TRBV6-1, the J gene TRBJ1-1, with a tentative D call TRBD1 (5 bases). V lost 4 bases and J lost 1, with 13 bases in between. The germline CDR1 and CDR2 sequences are MNHNS and SASEGT. The CDR3 runs to 15 residues.

The chain has TRBV5-5 and TRBJ2-2; TRBD2 matches 7 bases. With V trimmed by 5 bases and J by 4 bases, 2 bases remained unmatched. Germline V lookup: CDR1 SGHKS, CDR2 YYEKEE (reference sequence). There are 13 residues in the CDR3. In DNA form, the CDR3 reads TGTGCCAGCAGGCTAGCGGTCACCGGGGAGCTGTTTTTT. It translates to CASRLAVTGELFF.

This clone showed up just a few times. The gene calls are TRBV29-1 and TRBJ2-2; tentative D call: TRBD1 (6 bases). Germline-derived CDR1 and CDR2 are SQVTM and ANQGSEA. V shed 7 bases and J shed 1 base, with 10 bases lying between them. The CDR3 has 13 amino acids. CDR3 coding DNA: TGCAGCGCTGGACAGTTGAACACCGGGGAGCTGTTTTTT. Its protein is CSAGQLNTGELFF.

The chain links TRBV7-6 to TRBJ2-1, with D maybe TRBD2 (7 bases). This CDR3 contains 22 residues. The V gene's germline CDR1 is SGHVS and CDR2 FNYEAQ. V dropped 7 bases and J dropped 1 base, with 35 bases sitting between them. The CDR3 nucleotides read TGTGCCAGCACCATAGGGCCCCACACGGCGGGGGCCCCGGGGCGGTCCTACAATGAGCAGTTCTTC. Its protein product is CASTIGPHTAGAPGRSYNEQFF.

The chain employs TRBV27 and TRBJ2-3; D call uncertain. Per the germline V gene, CDR1 is MNHEY and CDR2 is SMNVEV (reference sequence). Trimming stripped 5 bases from V and 8 bases from J, with 17 bases between. The CDR3 spans 14 residues. For the CDR3, the DNA is TGTGCCAGCAGTGATCTTGATCACCGCGGTACGCAGTATTTT. The encoded protein is CASSDLDHRGTQYF.

The rearrangement uses TRBV19 and TRBJ2-3; 10 nucleotides match TRBD2. J gave up 6 bases and V 3 bases, and 6 bases lay outside the gene matches. Germline CDR1 reads LNHDA; CDR2 reads SQIVND (reference sequence). The CDR3 has 15 residues. CDR3 in DNA: TGTGCCAGTAGTATTCGCCTAGCGGGGGAGGATACGCAGTATTTT. This encodes CASSIRLAGEDTQYF.

The V and J genes are TRBV6-5 and TRBJ1-1, with D hard to call. Germline CDR1 reads MNHEY; CDR2 reads SVGAGI. Trimming cost V 9 bases and J 1 base, with 6 bases left between them. The CDR3 extends over 11 amino acids. CDR3 amino acids: CASGRNTEAFF. For the CDR3, the DNA is TGTGCCAGTGGGAGGAACACTGAAGCTTTCTTT.